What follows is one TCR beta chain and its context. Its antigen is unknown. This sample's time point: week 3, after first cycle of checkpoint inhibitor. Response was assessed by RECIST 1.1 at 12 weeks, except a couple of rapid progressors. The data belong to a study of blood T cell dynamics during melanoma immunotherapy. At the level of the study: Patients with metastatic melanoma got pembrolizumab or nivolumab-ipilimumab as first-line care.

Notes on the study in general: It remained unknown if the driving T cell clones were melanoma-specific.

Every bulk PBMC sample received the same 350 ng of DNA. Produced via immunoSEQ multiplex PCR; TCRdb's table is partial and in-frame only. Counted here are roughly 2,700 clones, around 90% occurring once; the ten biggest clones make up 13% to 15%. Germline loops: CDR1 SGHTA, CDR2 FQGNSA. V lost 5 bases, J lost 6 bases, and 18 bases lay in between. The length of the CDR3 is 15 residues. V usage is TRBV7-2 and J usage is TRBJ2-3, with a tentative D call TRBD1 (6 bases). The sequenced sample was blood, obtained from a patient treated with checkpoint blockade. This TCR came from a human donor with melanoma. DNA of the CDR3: TGTGCCAGCAGCACCTCTAGAGGGGGACGGGATACGCAGTATTTT. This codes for CASSTSRGGRDTQYF. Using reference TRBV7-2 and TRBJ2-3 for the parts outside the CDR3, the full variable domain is GAGVSQSPSNKVTEKGKDVELRCDPISGHTALYWYRQSLGQGLEFLIYFQGNSAPDKSGLPSDRFSAERTGGSVSTLTIQRTQQEDSAVYLCASSTSRGGRDTQYFGPGTRLTVL.